The source of this T cell receptor (beta chain) is a study of T cells in Graves' hyperthyroidism and ophthalmopathy. Study-wide results and caveats: Most thyroid clonotypes that were expanded above 0.001 also turned up in blood.

The CDR3 regions of TCR beta were amplified from RNA transcripts. HTBI primers were employed in a first-round RT-PCR of the TCR CDR3. One entry per CDR3 protein, called by TCRdb with MiXCR from the multiplex PCR reads. The table lists approximately 600,000 distinct CDR3 sequences, 14% of them singletons. Germline CDR1 reads MDHEN; CDR2 reads SYDVKM. V dropped 10 bases and J dropped 2 bases, with 5 bases sitting between them. The CDR3 totals 10 residues. This clonotype was found many times. Antigen unknown. This TCR was sampled from a woman between 18 and 30 years old with Graves' ophthalmopathy. This sequence joins TRBV28 and TRBJ1-2; D gene ambiguous. Sequencing input: blood. The CDR3 sequence: CATQNYGYTF. For the CDR3, the DNA is TGTGCCACCCAAAACTATGGCTACACCTTC.